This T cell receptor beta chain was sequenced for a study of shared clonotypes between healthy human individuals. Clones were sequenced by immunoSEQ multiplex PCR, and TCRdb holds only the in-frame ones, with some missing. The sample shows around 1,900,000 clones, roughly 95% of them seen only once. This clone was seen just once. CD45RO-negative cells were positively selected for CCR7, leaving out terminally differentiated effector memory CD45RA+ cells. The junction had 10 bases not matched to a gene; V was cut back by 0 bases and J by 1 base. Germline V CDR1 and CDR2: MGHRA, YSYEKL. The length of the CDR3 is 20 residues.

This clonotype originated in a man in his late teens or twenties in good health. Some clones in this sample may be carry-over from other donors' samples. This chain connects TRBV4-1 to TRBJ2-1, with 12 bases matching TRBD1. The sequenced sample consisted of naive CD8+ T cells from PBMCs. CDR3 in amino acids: CASSQEGDRGQFGSYNEQFF. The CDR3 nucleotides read TGCGCCAGCAGCCAAGAGGGGGACAGGGGGCAATTTGGGTCCTACAATGAGCAGTTCTTC.